These 30 T cell receptor beta chains originate from one sample sequenced in a study of shared clonotypes between healthy human individuals. Only in-frame clones appear in the TCRdb table, and some are missing; sequencing was by immunoSEQ multiplex PCR. The repertoire holds more than 400,000 clones, with 81% as singletons. Sequencing was performed on PBMCs. Receptor source: a woman between 35 and 50 years old in good health. Some clones in this sample may be carry-over from other donors' samples.

This clone came up once. A far larger clone lies a single base away; this is likely a read error. At the DNA level, this CDR3 is encoded by other sequences in the same sample as well. CDR3 sequence reads: CASSTLGDPKVEKLFF. CDR3 DNA sequence: TGTGCCAGCAGCACCCTGGGAGACCCCAAAGTTGAAAAACTGTTTTTT. This sequence joins TRBV5-1 and TRBJ1-4; D unclear. Germline CDR1 SGHRS, CDR2 YFSETQ. CDR3 length: 16 residues.

By share, this clone counts as medium-sized (0.01 to 0.1%). Other DNA sequences in the same sample also yield this CDR3. This chain joins TRBV19 and TRBJ1-5; 9 bases agree with TRBD1. The CDR3 spans 15 residues. With 3 bases clipped from V and 7 bases from J, the junction kept 7 bases outside the gene matches. Germline V gives CDR1 LNHDA, CDR2 SQIVND (reference sequence). Here the CDR3 DNA reads TGTGCCAGTAGTATCCCCGGGACAGGGTTCCAGCCCCAGCATTTT. Its protein product is CASSIPGTGFQPQHF.

This clone was seen a few times. One end of the junction fails to match germline, which may point to a read error. The chain recombines TRBV5-4 with TRBJ2-1, with D perhaps matching TRBD1 or TRBD2 (5 bases each). Germline V CDR1 and CDR2: SGHNT, YYREEE (reference sequence). The CDR3 covers 12 residues. CDR3 in amino acids: CASSLGDLEQFF. DNA for the CDR3: TGTGCCAGCAGTTTGGGGGACCTAGAGCAGTTCTTC. Full variable domain (outside the CDR3, taken from reference TRBV5-4 and TRBJ2-1): ETGVTQSPTHLIKTRGQQVTLRCSSQSGHNTVSWYQQALGQGPQFIFQYYREEENGRGNFPPRFSGLQFPNYSSELNVNALELDDSALYLCASSLGDLEQFFGPGTRLTVL.

Remarks on this clone: This sequence is one base from a far larger clone and is likely a read error. This CDR3 is also generated by other DNA sequences in the sample. V usage is TRBV30 and J usage is TRBJ1-3; D gene ambiguous. The CDR3 has 13 residues. Germline CDR1 and CDR2: GTSNPN and SVGIG (reference sequence). The CDR3 spells CAWHIFSGNTIYF. CDR3 sequence (DNA): TGTGCCTGGCACATATTCTCTGGAAACACAATATATTTT.

Worth noting for this clone: Additional DNA sequences in this sample encode the identical CDR3. The chain couples TRBV4-2 to TRBJ1-1; no reliable D call. Germline V lookup: CDR1 LGHNA, CDR2 YNFKEQ. The CDR3 sequence is 13 residues long. The germline V and J ends were trimmed by 1 base and 0 bases, with 3 bases remaining between them. The CDR3 reads CASSQAMNTEAFF. The CDR3 DNA is TGTGCCAGCAGCCAAGCGATGAACACTGAAGCTTTCTTT.

This chain joins TRBV30 and TRBJ2-7, with a tentative D call TRBD2 (6 bases). CDR3 size: 13 residues. The ends were cut back, 5 bases at V and 2 bases at J, with 13 bases in the middle. CDR1 is GTSNPN and CDR2 is SVGIG in the germline V gene (reference sequence). The CDR3 is CAWGLSSPYEQYF. In DNA, the CDR3 is TGTGCCTGGGGACTATCGTCCCCCTACGAGCAGTACTTC.

Details on this clone: Here the CDR3 omits its conserved ending phenylalanine or tryptophan, so a read error is the likely source. This rearrangement joins TRBV9 to TRBJ1-3, with D perhaps matching TRBD1 (6 bases). The CDR3 is made up of 17 amino acids. Germline-derived CDR1 and CDR2 are SGDLS and YYNGEE. CDR3 sequence reads: CAGSVVVGGHSGNTIYS. Here the CDR3 DNA reads TGTGCCGGCAGCGTAGTAGTTGGGGGGCACTCTGGAAACACCATATATTCT.

V gene TRBV7-2 combines with J gene TRBJ1-1, with D possibly matching TRBD1 (6 bases). The CDR3 loop spans 14 amino acids. Germline assignment: CDR1 SGHTA and CDR2 FQGNSA. Trimming cost V 3 bases and J 7 bases, with 15 bases left between them. The CDR3: CASSFTQGGGEAFF. The CDR3 DNA follows: TGTGCCAGCAGCTTTACGCAAGGAGGGGGTGAAGCTTTCTTT.

This sequence joins TRBV18 and TRBJ2-2; TRBD2 aligns across 11 bases. Germline V gene lookup returns CDR1 KGHSH and CDR2 LQKENI. V dropped 2 bases and J dropped 7; count of bases not matched to a gene: 6. CDR3 size: 16 residues. As DNA, the CDR3 is TGTGCCAGCTCACCAATAACTAGCGGGAGCAGCGGGGAGCTGTTTTTT. It translates to CASSPITSGSSGELFF.

The chain is built from TRBV30 and TRBJ2-2; weak D call: TRBD2 (6 bases). Deletions cut 3 bases from V and 3 bases from J, with 14 bases between. The V gene's germline CDR1 is GTSNPN and CDR2 SVGIG (reference sequence). The CDR3 is made up of 15 amino acids. The CDR3 nucleotides read TGTGCCTGGAGGGAAGGAGGGTTCGACACCGGGGAGCTGTTTTTT. Encoded protein: CAWREGGFDTGELFF.

In DNA, the CDR3 is TGTGCCAGCAGCCAAGATCGAGGGCTAGCGGAGTACTTC. Translation: CASSQDRGLAEYF. The V call is TRBV4-2, the J call TRBJ2-5; 7 bases match TRBD2. This CDR3 contains 13 residues. The germline V gene encodes CDR1 LGHNA and CDR2 YNFKEQ. The V segment lost 0 bases and the J segment 12 bases; nucleotides outside the gene matches: 7.

This clone was seen at least ten times. The DNA is omitted, as the CDR3 cannot be located on it reliably, and the CDR3 follows TCRdb's listing. This chain connects TRBV7-6 to TRBJ2-3; TRBD2 is the table's D call, not checked against the DNA. 13 amino acids form the CDR3, both terminal residues included. Germline lookup yields CDR1 SGHVS and CDR2 FNYEAQ. This CDR3 reads CASSFGGGSQEYF.

As regards this clone: The same CDR3 is also encoded by other DNA sequences in this sample. The rearrangement links TRBV7-9 to TRBJ2-1; 10 nucleotides align to TRBD2. The CDR3 is 15 residues long. V lost 5 bases to trimming and J lost 0 bases; unmatched junction nucleotides: 1. Germline CDR1 SEHNR, CDR2 FQNEAQ (reference sequence). This CDR3 reads CASSPSGSSYNEQFF. The CDR3 DNA reads as TGTGCCAGCAGCCCTAGCGGGAGCTCCTACAATGAGCAGTTCTTC.

V usage is TRBV5-1 and J usage is TRBJ2-1, with TRBD2 identical over 9 bases. Germline V lookup: CDR1 SGHRS, CDR2 YFSETQ. J lost 0 bases, V lost 1 base, and 14 bases had no gene match. The CDR3 sequence is 20 residues long. CDR3: CASSLRGAASGIYSYNEQFF. CDR3 DNA sequence: TGCGCCAGCAGCTTGCGGGGGGCAGCTAGCGGGATCTACTCCTACAATGAGCAGTTCTTC.

J is TRBJ1-1 and V is TRBV11-2; 9 bases are shared with TRBD1. V was clipped by 1 base and J by 4 bases; unmatched bases: 4. This CDR3 region has 15 residues. Germline assignment: CDR1 SGHAT and CDR2 FQNNGV. CDR3 sequence reads: CASSLVGTGITEAFF. The CDR3 coding sequence is TGTGCCAGCAGCTTAGTAGGGACAGGGATCACTGAAGCTTTCTTT.

The sample holds many counts of this clone. The V call is TRBV28, the J call TRBJ1-2, with 8 positions matching TRBD1. V shed 5 bases, J shed 7 bases, and the junction held 3 bases outside the gene matches. This CDR3 has 12 residues. Germline values: CDR1 MDHEN, CDR2 SYDVKM. For the CDR3, the DNA is TGTGCCAGCAGTCCTGGACAGGGTGGCTACACCTTC. Its translation is CASSPGQGGYTF.

This clone was found once. This rearrangement joins TRBV9 to TRBJ1-1; possible D gene TRBD1, 5 bases. From germline, CDR1 is SGDLS and CDR2 YYNGEE. The V gene lost 3 bases and the J gene lost 9 bases, with 18 bases spanning the gap. The CDR3 covers 14 residues. In DNA form, the CDR3 reads TGTGCCAGCAGCGCGACCTCGCGGCCGGGGCAAGCTTTCTTT. The encoded protein is CASSATSRPGQAFF.

This clone was recorded many times. The chain links TRBV2 to TRBJ2-2, with D possibly being TRBD1 (5 bases). Germline-derived CDR1 and CDR2 are SNHLY and FYNNEI. CDR3 length equals 13 residues. CDR3 nucleotide sequence: TGTGCTTCAGGGTTGGAGAACACCGGGGAGCTGTTTTTT. Protein product: CASGLENTGELFF.

For this clone: This likely traces to a read error, being one base from a far larger clone. The chain joins TRBV4-1 to TRBJ2-5; 7 nucleotides agree with TRBD1. CDR3 length equals 14 residues. The V and J ends lost 2 bases and 9 bases, in that order; junction bases with no gene match: 9. Germline CDR1 and CDR2: MGHRA and YSYEKL. CDR3 DNA sequence: TGCGCCAGCAGCCAACGGACAGGCGGCGAGGCCCAGTACTTC. Translated: CASSQRTGGEAQYF.

The chain is built from TRBV29-1 and TRBJ1-1; 11 bases match TRBD1. The trim removed 6 bases at V and 6 bases at J, leaving 6 bases unmatched. The CDR3 loop spans 13 amino acids. Germline V gene sequence: CDR1 SQVTM, CDR2 ANQGSEA. This CDR3 is CSVLRTGGSEAFF. The CDR3 DNA is TGCAGCGTACTCCGGACAGGGGGCTCTGAAGCTTTCTTT.

With respect to this clone: The likely explanation is a read error, given a far larger clone one base away. The chain links TRBV28 to TRBJ2-2; 11 nucleotides line up with TRBD2. The CDR3 contains 15 residues. Germline V gives CDR1 MDHEN, CDR2 SYDVKM. DNA for the CDR3: TGTGCCAGCAGCGTCCAGACTAGCGGGATCGGGGAGCTGCTTTTT. Translation gives CASSVQTSGIGELLF.

This clone was seen only a few times. The V gene is TRBV6-1, the J gene TRBJ2-5, with 8 bases fitting TRBD1. The CDR3 has 14 amino acids. Germline CDR1 and CDR2: MNHNS and SASEGT. Germline trimming cut 6 bases from V and 5 bases from J; bases unmatched to any gene: 8. CDR3 loop: CASSGQGGRETQYF. CDR3 DNA sequence: TGTGCCAGCAGCGGACAGGGAGGAAGGGAGACCCAGTACTTC.

The J gene is TRBJ1-5, the V gene TRBV28; tentatively, D is TRBD1 (6 bases). CDR3 size: 12 residues. Trimming stripped 2 bases from V and 9 bases from J, with 8 bases between. Germline V gene sequence: CDR1 MDHEN, CDR2 SYDVKM. CDR3 loop: CASSLGGRPQHF. CDR3 DNA: TGTGCCAGCAGTTTAGGGGGGCGGCCCCAGCATTTT.

About this clone: The likely explanation is a read error, given a far larger clone one base away. The chain joins TRBV5-1 to TRBJ2-7; 14 bases fit TRBD2. CDR1 and CDR2 (germline): SGHRS, YFSETQ. The CDR3 is 14 residues long. The junction had 4 bases not matched to a gene; V was cut back by 4 bases and J by 7 bases. CDR3 bases: TGCGCCAGCAGCGGGACTAGCGGGGGTCGAGAGCAGTACTTC. It is translated as CASSGTSGGREQYF.

The gene calls are TRBV30 and TRBJ2-4; tentatively, D is TRBD1 or TRBD2 (5 bases each). Germline values: CDR1 GTSNPN, CDR2 SVGIG (reference sequence). V gave up 0 bases and J gave up 5 bases, with 11 bases separating them. The CDR3 sequence is 14 residues long. The CDR3 DNA reads as TGTGCCTGGAGTGTCCCCGGGGCGCAAAACATTCAGTACTTC. Translating gives CAWSVPGAQNIQYF.

This sequence joins TRBV29-1 and TRBJ2-1; TRBD1 aligns across 9 bases. Germline trimming cut 6 bases from V and 10 bases from J; bases unmatched to any gene: 7. CDR3 length equals 12 residues. Germline V lookup: CDR1 SQVTM, CDR2 ANQGSEA. Here the CDR3 reads CSVHRGRREQFF. Written as DNA, the CDR3 is TGCAGCGTCCACAGGGGGCGTCGGGAGCAGTTCTTC.

The V and J genes are TRBV10-3 and TRBJ2-2; no clear D. Germline V lookup: CDR1 ENHRY, CDR2 SYGVKD. This CDR3 is built from 14 residues. Trimming pared 3 bases from V and 6 bases from J, leaving 11 bases between. For the CDR3, the DNA is TGTGCCATCAGTGACGGTCTGCGACCCGGGGAGCTGTTTTTT. This codes for CAISDGLRPGELFF.

On this clone: A much more abundant neighbour one base away suggests this may be a read error. The chain has TRBV15 and TRBJ2-7; TRBD1 matches at 11 bases. The CDR3 is made up of 16 amino acids. Germline CDR1 reads LNHNV; CDR2 reads YYDKDF (reference sequence). The CDR3 DNA sequence: TGTGCCGCCAGCAGGCTTGGGACAGGGGGTTCCTACGAGCAGTACTTC. Translation: CAASRLGTGGSYEQYF.

This chain links TRBV27 with TRBJ1-5, with a tentative D call TRBD1 (6 bases). The CDR3 extends over 13 amino acids. Per the germline V gene, CDR1 is MNHEY and CDR2 is SMNVEV (reference sequence). The V end lost 3 bases, the J end lost 4 bases, and 7 bases lay between the germline ends. CDR3 protein: CASSFDRNQPQHF. CDR3 bases: TGTGCCAGCAGTTTCGACAGGAATCAGCCCCAGCATTTT.

This chain links TRBV2 with TRBJ2-7; 7 bases map to TRBD2. The CDR3 is 12 residues long. Per germline, CDR1 SNHLY and CDR2 FYNNEI. V lost 6 bases to trimming and J lost 11 bases; unmatched junction nucleotides: 10. CDR3 sequence: CASSSSPLAKYF. The CDR3 nucleotides read TGTGCCAGCAGCTCTAGCCCACTAGCGAAGTACTTC.